What follows is one TCR beta chain and its context. The CDR3 length is 10 residues. Germline CDR1 reads LNHDA; CDR2 reads SQIVND (reference sequence). The V and J ends lost 6 bases and 8 bases respectively, with 7 bases between them. Assay used: immunoSEQ multiplex PCR; TCRdb lists only in-frame clones, some missing. The sample contains approximately 260,000 clones, roughly 86% of which appear only once. This sample is drawn from a study of blood T cell repertoires in COVID-19. This chain connects TRBV19 to TRBJ1-2; the D is unclear. The sequenced sample consisted of PBMCs or T cells enriched from blood (not recorded which). This sequence was found in a woman in her 40s with acute COVID-19. This chain's CDR3 is CASRQQGYTF. The DNA for the CDR3 is TGTGCCAGTAGACAGCAGGGCTACACCTTC. Filled out from reference TRBV19 and TRBJ1-2, the complete variable domain reads DGGITQSPKYLFRKEGQNVTLSCEQNLNHDAMYWYRQDPGQGLRLIYYSQIVNDFQKGDIAEGYSVSREKKESFPLTVTSAQKNPTAFYLCASRQQGYTFGSGTRLTVV.